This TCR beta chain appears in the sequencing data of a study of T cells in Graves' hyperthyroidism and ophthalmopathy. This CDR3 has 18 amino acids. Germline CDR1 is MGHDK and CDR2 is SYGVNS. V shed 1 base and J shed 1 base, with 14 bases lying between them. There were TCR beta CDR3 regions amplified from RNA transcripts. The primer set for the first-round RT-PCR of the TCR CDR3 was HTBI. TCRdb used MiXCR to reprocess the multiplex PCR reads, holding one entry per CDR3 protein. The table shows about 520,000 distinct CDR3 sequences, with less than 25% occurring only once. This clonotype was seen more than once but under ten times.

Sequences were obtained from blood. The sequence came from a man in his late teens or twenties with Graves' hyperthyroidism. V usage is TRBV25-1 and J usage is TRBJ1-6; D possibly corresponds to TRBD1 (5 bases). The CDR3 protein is CASSESGGGRSYNSPLHF. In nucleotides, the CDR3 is TGTGCCAGCAGTGAATCTGGGGGAGGTCGGTCCTATAATTCACCCCTCCACTTT.